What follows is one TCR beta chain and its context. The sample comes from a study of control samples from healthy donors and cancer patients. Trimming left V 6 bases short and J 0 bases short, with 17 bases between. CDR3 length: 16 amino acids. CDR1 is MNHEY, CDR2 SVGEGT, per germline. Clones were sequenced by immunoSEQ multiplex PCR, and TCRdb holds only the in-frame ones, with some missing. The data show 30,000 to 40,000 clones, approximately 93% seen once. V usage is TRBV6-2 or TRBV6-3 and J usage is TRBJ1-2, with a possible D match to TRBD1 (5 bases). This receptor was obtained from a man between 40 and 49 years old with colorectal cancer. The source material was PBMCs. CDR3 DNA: TGTGCCAGCAGCCCATGGGGGGACCCAGCTAACTATGGCTACACCTTC. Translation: CASSPWGDPANYGYTF.